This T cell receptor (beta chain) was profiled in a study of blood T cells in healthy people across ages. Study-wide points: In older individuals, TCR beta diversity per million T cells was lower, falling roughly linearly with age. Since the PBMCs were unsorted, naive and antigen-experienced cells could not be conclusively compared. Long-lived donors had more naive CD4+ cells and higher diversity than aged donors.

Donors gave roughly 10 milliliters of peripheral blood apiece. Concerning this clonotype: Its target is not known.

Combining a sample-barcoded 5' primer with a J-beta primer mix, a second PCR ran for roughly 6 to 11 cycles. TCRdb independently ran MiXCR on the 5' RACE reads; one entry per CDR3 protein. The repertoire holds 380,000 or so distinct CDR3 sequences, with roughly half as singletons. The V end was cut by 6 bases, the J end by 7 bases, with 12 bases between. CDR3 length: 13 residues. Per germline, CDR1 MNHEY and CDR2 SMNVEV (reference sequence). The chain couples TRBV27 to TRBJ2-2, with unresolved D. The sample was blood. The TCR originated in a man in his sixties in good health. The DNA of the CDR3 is TGTGCCAGCAGACCGTCCATTGTCGGGGAGCTGTTTTTT. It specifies CASRPSIVGELFF.